These T cell receptor beta chains were read from a single sample in a study of response to subunit inactivated influenza vaccine. A single record per CDR3 protein comes from TCRdb applying MiXCR to the RT-PCR reads. The sample yields about 160,000 distinct CDR3 sequences, about a tenth seen once. Sequenced material: non-naive T cells sorted from PBMCs, taken roughly 48 days after vaccination. All receptors come from a man in his fifties who received an inactivated influenza vaccine. Each CDR3 is given with its conserved first and last residue. D genes are given only for firm matches. Some rows have no size entry. The others give once, few or many, or a class for an expanded clone.

CDR3aa: CASSLQGFYGYTF
CDR3nt: TGTGCCAGCAGCCTACAGGGGTTCTATGGCTACACCTTC
v_gene: TRBV7-2
len: 13
abundance: few
d_gene: TRBD1
j_gene: TRBJ1-2

CDR3aa: CASSYNTWGAGELFF
CDR3nt: TGTGCCAGCAGCTACAACACCTGGGGGGCCGGGGAGCTGTTTTTT
v_gene: TRBV11-1
len: 15
abundance: many
d_gene: .
j_gene: TRBJ2-2

CDR3aa: CASIVPRESGQPQHF
CDR3nt: TGTGCCAGCATAGTCCCCAGGGAATCGGGTCAGCCCCAGCATTTT
v_gene: TRBV21-1
len: 15
abundance: few
d_gene: .
j_gene: TRBJ1-5

CDR3aa: CASSLYEDTEAFF
CDR3nt: TGTGCCAGCAGCTTGTATGAGGACACTGAAGCTTTCTTT
v_gene: TRBV7-3
len: 13
abundance: .
d_gene: .
j_gene: TRBJ1-1

CDR3aa: CSASRTYQETQYF
CDR3nt: TGCAGTGCTTCAAGGACTTACCAAGAGACCCAGTACTTC
v_gene: TRBV20-1
len: 13
abundance: .
d_gene: .
j_gene: TRBJ2-5

CDR3aa: CASSVQGRNEQFF
CDR3nt: TGTGCCAGCAGCGTCCAGGGACGCAATGAGCAGTTCTTC
v_gene: TRBV9
len: 13
abundance: few
d_gene: .
j_gene: TRBJ2-1

CDR3aa: CASSERTGSGSEAFF
CDR3nt: TGTGCCAGCAGTGAGCGGACAGGGTCTGGGAGTGAAGCTTTCTTT
v_gene: TRBV2
len: 15
abundance: .
d_gene: TRBD1
j_gene: TRBJ1-1

CDR3aa: CASSSWTRGSSPLHF
CDR3nt: TGCGCCAGCAGCTCATGGACGAGGGGGTCTTCACCCCTCCACTTT
v_gene: TRBV5-1
len: 15
abundance: .
d_gene: .
j_gene: TRBJ1-6

CDR3aa: CASSSWRDRMNTEAFF
CDR3nt: TGTGCCAGCAGTTCATGGCGCGACAGGATGAACACTGAAGCTTTCTTT
v_gene: TRBV27
len: 16
abundance: .
d_gene: .
j_gene: TRBJ1-1

CDR3aa: CASSPQAAIYEQYF
CDR3nt: TGCGCCAGCAGTCCGCAGGCAGCAATCTACGAGCAGTACTTC
v_gene: TRBV4-1
len: 14
abundance: .
d_gene: .
j_gene: TRBJ2-7

CDR3aa: CASSLGQGTGNTIYF
CDR3nt: TGCGCCAGCAGCTTGGGTCAGGGCACTGGAAACACCATATATTTT
v_gene: TRBV5-1
len: 15
abundance: few
d_gene: .
j_gene: TRBJ1-3

CDR3aa: CASSIARGEEETQYF
CDR3nt: TGCGCCAGCAGCATTGCACGGGGGGAGGAAGAGACCCAGTACTTC
v_gene: TRBV5-1
len: 15
abundance: .
d_gene: TRBD2
j_gene: TRBJ2-5

CDR3aa: CASSPPTGTGDLTQYF
CDR3nt: TGTGCCAGCAGCCCTCCCACCGGGACAGGGGACTTGACCCAGTACTTC
v_gene: TRBV13
len: 16
abundance: few
d_gene: TRBD1
j_gene: TRBJ2-5

CDR3aa: CASSQKTGGTNTGELFF
CDR3nt: TGCGCCAGCAGCCAGAAAACAGGGGGCACGAACACCGGGGAGCTGTTTTTT
v_gene: TRBV4-3
len: 17
abundance: many
d_gene: TRBD1
j_gene: TRBJ2-2

CDR3aa: CASRERRQETQYF
CDR3nt: TGTGCCAGCAGGGAGAGAAGACAAGAGACCCAGTACTTC
v_gene: TRBV2
len: 13
abundance: few
d_gene: .
j_gene: TRBJ2-5

CDR3aa: CSAAATRGQPQHF
CDR3nt: TGCAGTGCAGCCGCGACGAGGGGTCAGCCCCAGCATTTT
v_gene: TRBV20-1
len: 13
abundance: few
d_gene: .
j_gene: TRBJ1-5

CDR3aa: CSAIAGGETQYF
CDR3nt: TGCAGTGCTATTGCGGGAGGGGAGACCCAGTACTTC
v_gene: TRBV20-1
len: 12
abundance: .
d_gene: TRBD2
j_gene: TRBJ2-5

CDR3aa: CASSSGQGTEAFF
CDR3nt: TGTGCCAGCTCTTCAGGACAGGGCACTGAAGCTTTCTTT
v_gene: TRBV18
len: 13
abundance: few
d_gene: TRBD1
j_gene: TRBJ1-1

CDR3aa: CASSRGSAFTGELFF
CDR3nt: TGTGCCAGCAGTCGCGGGAGCGCCTTCACCGGGGAGCTGTTTTTT
v_gene: TRBV12-3/TRBV12-4
len: 15
abundance: .
d_gene: TRBD2
j_gene: TRBJ2-2

CDR3aa: CASRIGSNTGELFF
CDR3nt: TGCGCCAGCAGGATAGGGTCGAACACCGGGGAGCTGTTTTTT
v_gene: TRBV10-2
len: 14
abundance: .
d_gene: .
j_gene: TRBJ2-2

CDR3aa: CASSQMGSGGAQYF
CDR3nt: TGTGCCAGCAGCCAAATGGGTAGCGGGGGCGCCCAGTACTTC
v_gene: TRBV3-1
len: 14
abundance: .
d_gene: TRBD2
j_gene: TRBJ2-5

CDR3aa: CASSSRRGLQETQYF
CDR3nt: TGTGCCAGCAGCTCGCGACGAGGACTCCAAGAGACCCAGTACTTC
v_gene: TRBV7-9
len: 15
abundance: many
d_gene: .
j_gene: TRBJ2-5

CDR3aa: CSARGGWEQYF
CDR3nt: TGCAGTGCTAGAGGCGGGTGGGAGCAGTACTTC
v_gene: TRBV20-1
len: 11
abundance: many
d_gene: .
j_gene: TRBJ2-7

CDR3aa: CASSSHGNTIYF
CDR3nt: TGTGCCAGCAGCTCCCATGGAAACACCATATATTTT
v_gene: TRBV7-9
len: 12
abundance: .
d_gene: .
j_gene: TRBJ1-3

CDR3aa: CASSLAPGQGGETQYF
CDR3nt: TGTGCCAGCAGTTTAGCGCCGGGACAGGGGGGAGAGACCCAGTACTTC
v_gene: TRBV12-3/TRBV12-4
len: 16
abundance: .
d_gene: TRBD1
j_gene: TRBJ2-5

CDR3aa: CASSQQGATNTGELFF
CDR3nt: TGTGCCAGCTCACAACAGGGGGCGACGAACACCGGGGAGCTGTTTTTT
v_gene: TRBV18
len: 16
abundance: .
d_gene: TRBD1
j_gene: TRBJ2-2

CDR3aa: CSARPTQNRGRLYEQYF
CDR3nt: TGCAGTGCTAGACCTACCCAAAACAGGGGGCGCCTCTACGAGCAGTACTTC
v_gene: TRBV20-1
len: 17
abundance: .
d_gene: TRBD1
j_gene: TRBJ2-7

CDR3aa: CSARETSRILGNEQFF
CDR3nt: TGCAGTGCTAGGGAGACTAGCAGGATTTTGGGCAATGAGCAGTTCTTC
v_gene: TRBV20-1
len: 16
abundance: .
d_gene: TRBD2
j_gene: TRBJ2-1

CDR3aa: CSVPTRGGRKGTEAFF
CDR3nt: TGCAGTGTCCCAACGCGAGGGGGCCGAAAGGGAACTGAAGCTTTCTTT
v_gene: TRBV20-1
len: 16
abundance: few
d_gene: TRBD1
j_gene: TRBJ1-1

CDR3aa: CASSFDQRRPQHF
CDR3nt: TGTGCCAGCAGCTTTGATCAGCGACGGCCCCAGCATTTT
v_gene: TRBV7-2
len: 13
abundance: few
d_gene: .
j_gene: TRBJ1-5

CDR3aa: CASSRRAGTYEQYF
CDR3nt: TGTGCCAGCAGCCGCCGAGCGGGTACCTACGAGCAGTACTTC
v_gene: TRBV14
len: 14
abundance: few
d_gene: .
j_gene: TRBJ2-7

CDR3aa: CASSLNAGYEQYF
CDR3nt: TGTGCCAGCAGCTTAAACGCTGGGTACGAGCAGTACTTC
v_gene: TRBV7-2
len: 13
abundance: .
d_gene: .
j_gene: TRBJ2-7

CDR3aa: CASRLTGNYQETQYF
CDR3nt: TGCGCCAGCAGGCTGACGGGGAACTACCAAGAGACCCAGTACTTC
v_gene: TRBV5-1
len: 15
abundance: .
d_gene: .
j_gene: TRBJ2-5

CDR3aa: CASSIAGAQSYEQYF
CDR3nt: TGTGCCAGCAGCATAGCGGGAGCGCAGTCCTACGAGCAGTACTTC
v_gene: TRBV28
len: 15
abundance: .
d_gene: TRBD2
j_gene: TRBJ2-7

CDR3aa: CASSGRYYTDAQYF
CDR3nt: TGTGCCAGCAGCGGCAGGTACTACACAGATGCGCAGTATTTT
v_gene: TRBV7-9
len: 14
abundance: few
d_gene: .
j_gene: TRBJ2-3

CDR3aa: CASSEVRGGYTGELFF
CDR3nt: TGTGCCAGCAGTGAAGTGCGGGGGGGTTACACCGGGGAGCTGTTTTTT
v_gene: TRBV2
len: 16
abundance: .
d_gene: TRBD2
j_gene: TRBJ2-2

CDR3aa: CASSFISLGRGYEQYF
CDR3nt: TGTGCCAGCAGTTTTATCTCCCTGGGCAGGGGTTACGAGCAGTACTTC
v_gene: TRBV28
len: 16
abundance: few
d_gene: .
j_gene: TRBJ2-7

CDR3aa: CAISEGLLNTEAFF
CDR3nt: TGTGCCATCAGTGAGGGCTTATTGAACACTGAAGCTTTCTTT
v_gene: TRBV10-3
len: 14
abundance: .
d_gene: .
j_gene: TRBJ1-1

CDR3aa: CTSTPGLGFTDTQYF
CDR3nt: TGTACCAGCACCCCAGGGTTAGGGTTTACAGATACGCAGTATTTT
v_gene: TRBV25-1
len: 15
abundance: .
d_gene: .
j_gene: TRBJ2-3

CDR3aa: CATSTKTQLAGELFF
CDR3nt: TGTGCCACCAGCACGAAAACTCAACTAGCCGGGGAGCTGTTTTTT
v_gene: TRBV15
len: 15
abundance: many
d_gene: .
j_gene: TRBJ2-2

CDR3aa: CASPHQPQHF
CDR3nt: TGTGCCAGCCCCCATCAGCCCCAGCATTTT
v_gene: TRBV27
len: 10
abundance: few
d_gene: .
j_gene: TRBJ1-5

CDR3aa: CSATRTSGRVEQYF
CDR3nt: TGCAGTGCTACCCGGACTAGCGGGAGGGTTGAGCAGTACTTC
v_gene: TRBV20-1
len: 14
abundance: .
d_gene: TRBD2
j_gene: TRBJ2-7

CDR3aa: CASSGPGQGETQYF
CDR3nt: TGCGCCAGCAGCGGACCGGGACAGGGGGAGACCCAGTACTTC
v_gene: TRBV5-1
len: 14
abundance: once
d_gene: TRBD1
j_gene: TRBJ2-5

CDR3aa: CSAPRQARQETQYF
CDR3nt: TGCAGTGCTCCCCGACAGGCTCGGCAAGAGACCCAGTACTTC
v_gene: TRBV20-1
len: 14
abundance: few
d_gene: .
j_gene: TRBJ2-5

CDR3aa: CAISLAGGLNIQYF
CDR3nt: TGTGCCATCTCACTAGCGGGAGGGCTCAACATTCAGTACTTC
v_gene: TRBV6-2/TRBV6-3
len: 14
abundance: .
d_gene: TRBD2
j_gene: TRBJ2-4

CDR3aa: CASSLGPLLGGYTF
CDR3nt: TGTGCCAGCAGCTTAGGACCGTTGCTCGGTGGCTACACCTTC
v_gene: TRBV7-9
len: 14
abundance: few
d_gene: .
j_gene: TRBJ1-2

CDR3aa: CASSHFRGMSAEAFF
CDR3nt: TGTGCCAGCAGCCACTTTCGGGGGATGAGCGCTGAAGCTTTCTTT
v_gene: TRBV3-1
len: 15
abundance: .
d_gene: .
j_gene: TRBJ1-1

CDR3aa: CASGQMGGTEAFF
CDR3nt: TGTGCCAGCGGGCAGATGGGCGGCACTGAAGCTTTCTTT
v_gene: TRBV7-9
len: 13
abundance: few
d_gene: .
j_gene: TRBJ1-1

CDR3aa: CASTSGGYNEQFF
CDR3nt: TGTGCCAGTACCTCCGGGGGCTACAATGAGCAGTTCTTC
v_gene: TRBV19
len: 13
abundance: few
d_gene: .
j_gene: TRBJ2-1

CDR3aa: CASSLVQATNEKLFF
CDR3nt: TGCGCCAGCAGCTTGGTCCAGGCCACTAATGAAAAACTGTTTTTT
v_gene: TRBV5-1
len: 15
abundance: many
d_gene: .
j_gene: TRBJ1-4

CDR3aa: CASSYLGQGGEQFF
CDR3nt: TGTGCCAGCAGTTACTTAGGACAGGGAGGTGAGCAGTTCTTC
v_gene: TRBV6-2/TRBV6-3
len: 14
abundance: .
d_gene: TRBD1
j_gene: TRBJ2-1

CDR3aa: CSAKGTSGGARETQYF
CDR3nt: TGCAGTGCTAAAGGGACTAGCGGGGGGGCGCGGGAGACCCAGTACTTC
v_gene: TRBV20-1
len: 16
abundance: .
d_gene: TRBD2
j_gene: TRBJ2-5